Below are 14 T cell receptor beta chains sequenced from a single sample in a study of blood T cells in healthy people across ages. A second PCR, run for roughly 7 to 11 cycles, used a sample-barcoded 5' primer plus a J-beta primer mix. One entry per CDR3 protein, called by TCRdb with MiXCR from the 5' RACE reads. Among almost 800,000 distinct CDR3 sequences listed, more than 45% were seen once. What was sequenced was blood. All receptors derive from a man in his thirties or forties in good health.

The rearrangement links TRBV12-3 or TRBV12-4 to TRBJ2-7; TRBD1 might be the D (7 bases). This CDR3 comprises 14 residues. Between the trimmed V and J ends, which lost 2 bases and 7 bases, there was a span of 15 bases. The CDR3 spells CASSLSQQGTEQYF. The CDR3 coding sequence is TGTGCCAGCAGTTTAAGCCAACAGGGGACTGAGCAGTACTTC.

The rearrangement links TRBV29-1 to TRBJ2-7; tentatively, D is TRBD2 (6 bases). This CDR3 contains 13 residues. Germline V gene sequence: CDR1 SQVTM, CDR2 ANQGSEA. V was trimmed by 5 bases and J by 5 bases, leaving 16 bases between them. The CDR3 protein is CSVRGGTIHEQYF. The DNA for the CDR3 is TGCAGCGTTCGGGGCGGGACGATCCACGAGCAGTACTTC.

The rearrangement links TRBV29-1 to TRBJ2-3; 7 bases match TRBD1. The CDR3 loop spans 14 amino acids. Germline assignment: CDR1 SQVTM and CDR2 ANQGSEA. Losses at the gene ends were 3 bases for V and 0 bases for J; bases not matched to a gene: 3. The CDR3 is CSVEGQLSTDTQYF. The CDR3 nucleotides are TGCAGCGTTGAGGGACAGCTTAGCACAGATACGCAGTATTTT.

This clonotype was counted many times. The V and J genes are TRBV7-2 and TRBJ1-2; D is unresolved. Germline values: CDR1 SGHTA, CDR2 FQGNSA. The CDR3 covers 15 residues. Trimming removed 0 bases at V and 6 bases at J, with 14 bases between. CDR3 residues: CASSLALTVPNGYTF. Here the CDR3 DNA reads TGTGCCAGCAGCTTAGCGCTCACAGTCCCGAATGGCTACACCTTC.

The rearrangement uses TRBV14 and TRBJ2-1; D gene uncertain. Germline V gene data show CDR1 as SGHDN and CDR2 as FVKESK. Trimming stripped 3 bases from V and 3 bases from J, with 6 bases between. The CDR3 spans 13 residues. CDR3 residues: CASSQAIYNEQFF. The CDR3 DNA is TGTGCCAGCAGCCAGGCCATCTACAATGAGCAGTTCTTC.

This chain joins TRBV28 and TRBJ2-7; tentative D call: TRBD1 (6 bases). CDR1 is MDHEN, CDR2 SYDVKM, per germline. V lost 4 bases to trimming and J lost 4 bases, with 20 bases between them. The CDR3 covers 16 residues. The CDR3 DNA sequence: TGTGCCAGCAGTTCCCCAGGGGATCTGCCTTCATACGAGCAGTACTTC. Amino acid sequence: CASSSPGDLPSYEQYF.

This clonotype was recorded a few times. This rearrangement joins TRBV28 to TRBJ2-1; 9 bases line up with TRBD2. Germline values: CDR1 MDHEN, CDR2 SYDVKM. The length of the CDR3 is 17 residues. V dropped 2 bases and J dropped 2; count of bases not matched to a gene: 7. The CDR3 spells CASSLPTSGQPYNEQFF. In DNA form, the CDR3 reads TGTGCCAGCAGTTTACCCACTAGCGGGCAACCCTACAATGAGCAGTTCTTC.

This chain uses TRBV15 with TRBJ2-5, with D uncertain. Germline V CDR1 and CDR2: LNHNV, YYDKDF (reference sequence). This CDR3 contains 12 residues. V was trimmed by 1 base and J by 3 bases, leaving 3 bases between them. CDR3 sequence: CATSRGKETQYF. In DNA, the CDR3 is TGTGCCACCAGCAGAGGAAAAGAGACCCAGTACTTC.

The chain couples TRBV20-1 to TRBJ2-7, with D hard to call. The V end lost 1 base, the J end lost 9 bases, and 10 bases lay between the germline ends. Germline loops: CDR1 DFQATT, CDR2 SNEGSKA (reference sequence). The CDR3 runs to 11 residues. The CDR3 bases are TGCAGTGCTAGAGCCCCTCTGGGGCAGTACTTC. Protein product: CSARAPLGQYF.

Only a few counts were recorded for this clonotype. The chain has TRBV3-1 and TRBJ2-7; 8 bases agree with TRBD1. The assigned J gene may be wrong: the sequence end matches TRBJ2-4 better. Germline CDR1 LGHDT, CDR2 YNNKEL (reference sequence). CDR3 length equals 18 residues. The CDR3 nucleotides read TGTGCCAGCAGCTCCCCATGGCAGGGGGCGGGAGCCAAAAACATTCAGTACTTC. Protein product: CASSSPWQGAGAKNIQYF.

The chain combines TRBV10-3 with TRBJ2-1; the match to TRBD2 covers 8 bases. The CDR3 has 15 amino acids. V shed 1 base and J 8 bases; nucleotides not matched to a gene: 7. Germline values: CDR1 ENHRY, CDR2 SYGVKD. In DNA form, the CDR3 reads TGTGCCATCAGTGAGTACAGCGGGAGTGGCGATGAGCAGTTCTTC. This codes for CAISEYSGSGDEQFF.

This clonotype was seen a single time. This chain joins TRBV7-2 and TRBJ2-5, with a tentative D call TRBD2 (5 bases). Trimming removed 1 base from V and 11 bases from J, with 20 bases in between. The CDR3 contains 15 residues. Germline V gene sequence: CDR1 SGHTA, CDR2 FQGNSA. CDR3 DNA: TGTGCCAGCAGCTTAGTAGGGTTCGTAGATGGGGAGCAGTACTTC. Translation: CASSLVGFVDGEQYF.

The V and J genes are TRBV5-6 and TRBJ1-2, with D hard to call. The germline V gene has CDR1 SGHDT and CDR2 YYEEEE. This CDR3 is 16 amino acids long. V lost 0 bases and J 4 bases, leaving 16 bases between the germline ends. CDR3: CASSLAGTTEAYGYTF. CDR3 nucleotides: TGTGCCAGCAGCTTGGCCGGTACCACCGAGGCCTATGGCTACACCTTC. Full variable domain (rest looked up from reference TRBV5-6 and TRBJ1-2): DAGVTQSPTHLIKTRGQQVTLRCSPKSGHDTVSWYQQALGQGPQFIFQYYEEEERQRGNFPDRFSGHQFPNYSSELNVNALLLGDSALYLCASSLAGTTEAYGYTFGSGTRLTVV.

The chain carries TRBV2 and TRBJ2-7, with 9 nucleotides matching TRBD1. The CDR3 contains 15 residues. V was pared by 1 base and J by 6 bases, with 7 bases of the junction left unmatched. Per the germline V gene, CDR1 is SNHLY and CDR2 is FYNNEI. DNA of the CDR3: TGTGCCAGCAGTGAAGGGACAGGGGTTTTGGGCGAGCAGTACTTC. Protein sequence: CASSEGTGVLGEQYF. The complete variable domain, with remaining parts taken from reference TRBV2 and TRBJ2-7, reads EPEVTQTPSHQVTQMGQEVILRCVPISNHLYFYWYRQILGQKVEFLVSFYNNEISEKSEIFDDQFSVERPDGSNFTLKIRSTKLEDSAMYFCASSEGTGVLGEQYFGPGTRLTVT.